This T cell receptor (beta chain) was recovered during a study of shared clonotypes between healthy human individuals. Germline V gene lookup returns CDR1 MNHEY and CDR2 SMNVEV (reference sequence). The germline V and J ends were trimmed by 2 bases and 6 bases, with 13 bases remaining between them. The CDR3 totals 14 residues. The donors, healthy adults who were HIV-negative, had experienced no recent acute infections or vaccinations. Execution of the assay was at deep level. Here immunoSEQ multiplex PCR was the method, and the copy in TCRdb shows in-frame clones only, minus some. The table has about 560,000 clones, around three quarters seen once.

This TCR came from a woman between 35 and 50 years old in good health. Some clones in this sample may be carry-over from other donors' samples. The source material was PBMCs. The V call is TRBV27, the J call TRBJ1-2; possibly TRBD1 for D (5 bases). The CDR3 region is CASSLGGDFDGYTF. The CDR3 DNA follows: TGTGCCAGCAGTTTAGGGGGGGATTTCGATGGCTACACCTTC.